Listed below are T cell receptor beta chains from one sample, sequenced in a study of metastatic and nonmetastatic thyroid tumors. TCRdb re-processed the PCR reads through MiXCR. Of roughly 61,000 clones in the sample, roughly 4.1% were seen once. The source material was blood. These receptors came from a female donor with papillary thyroid cancer or a benign thyroid nodule (not recorded which). Some clones in this sample may be carry-over from other donors' samples. Each CDR3 is given with its conserved first and last residue. A D gene is named only where the DNA matches it firmly. Clone sizes are given selectively: once, few, many, or a class where the clone is expanded.

V	size	J	D	CDR3	DNA
TRBV12-3/TRBV12-4	many	TRBJ1-3	NA	CASSLAISGNTIYF	TGTGCCAGCAGTTTAGCAATCTCTGGAAACACCATATATTTT
TRBV12-3/TRBV12-4	few	TRBJ1-3	TRBD1	CASSRTGSGNTIYF	TGTGCCAGCAGTCGGACAGGGTCTGGAAACACCATATATTTT
TRBV5-1	many	TRBJ2-5	TRBD1	CASSQSTGGAETQYF	TGCGCCAGCAGTCAAAGTACAGGGGGCGCGGAGACCCAGTACTTC
TRBV3-1	many	TRBJ2-7	NA	CASSQVGGKYEQYF	TGTGCCAGCAGCCAAGTGGGCGGGAAGTACGAGCAGTACTTC
TRBV12-3/TRBV12-4	many	TRBJ1-5	NA	CASSYSGLHQPQHF	TGTGCCAGCAGTTACTCAGGGTTACATCAGCCCCAGCATTTT
TRBV3-1	many	TRBJ2-5	NA	CASSQGGEGGTQYF	TGTGCCAGCAGCCAAGGGGGGGAGGGGGGGACCCAGTACTTC
TRBV20-1	many	TRBJ2-3	TRBD2	CSARASGKGTDTQYF	TGCAGTGCTCGGGCTAGCGGGAAGGGGACAGATACGCAGTATTTT
TRBV7-2	many	TRBJ2-7	TRBD2	CASSLVMTSGSYEQYF	TGTGCCAGCAGCTTAGTAATGACTAGCGGGAGCTACGAGCAGTACTTC
TRBV2	many	TRBJ2-7	NA	CASSNSYEQYF	TGTGCCAGCAGTAACTCCTACGAGCAGTACTTC
TRBV5-1	many	TRBJ2-1	TRBD2	CASSLVAGQNNEQFF	TGCGCCAGCAGCTTGGTAGCGGGTCAAAACAATGAGCAGTTCTTC
TRBV6-1	many	TRBJ1-1	TRBD1	CASRDREAEAFF	TGTGCCAGCAGAGACAGGGAGGCTGAAGCTTTCTTT
TRBV6-2/TRBV6-3	few	TRBJ2-2	NA	CASKAENTGELFF	TGTGCCAGCAAAGCGGAAAACACCGGGGAGCTGTTTTTT
TRBV7-9	many	TRBJ1-5	NA	CASSLGGAGQPQHF	TGTGCCAGCAGCTTAGGAGGGGCGGGACAGCCCCAGCATTTT
TRBV10-2	NA	TRBJ1-2	TRBD1	CFSRGQGVGWGYTF	TGCTTCAGCAGGGGCCAGGGGGTGGGCTGGGGCTACACCTTC
TRBV15	few	TRBJ1-2	NA	CATSMDPNYGYTF	TGTGCCACCAGCATGGACCCTAACTATGGCTACACCTTC
TRBV9	many	TRBJ1-2	NA	CASSARGGTLGYTF	TGTGCCAGCAGCGCCCGCGGGGGAACGCTAGGCTACACCTTC
TRBV5-1	many	TRBJ2-7	NA	CASSLGALGPYEQYF	TGCGCCAGCAGCTTGGGTGCCCTAGGCCCCTACGAGCAGTACTTC
TRBV20-1	NA	TRBJ2-7	TRBD2	CSATPSGTEQYF	TGCAGTGCTACTCCTAGCGGGACCGAGCAGTACTTC
TRBV28	NA	TRBJ2-7	TRBD2	CASRPAGLNYEQYF	TGTGCCAGCAGACCAGCGGGATTGAACTACGAGCAGTACTTC
TRBV10-2	many	TRBJ2-1	NA	CASGPPGSYNEQFF	TGCGCCAGCGGCCCTCCGGGGTCCTACAATGAGCAGTTCTTC
TRBV27	NA	TRBJ2-1	TRBD1	CASSQGQGPYNEQFF	TGTGCCAGCAGTCAGGGACAGGGTCCCTACAATGAGCAGTTCTTC
TRBV6-1	many	TRBJ2-3	NA	CASSEEDGGTGSQYF	TGTGCCAGCAGTGAAGAAGACGGCGGGACGGGATCGCAGTATTTT
TRBV7-7	many	TRBJ1-1	NA	CASSLQENTEAFF	TGTGCTAGCAGCTTACAAGAGAACACTGAAGCTTTCTTT
TRBV4-1	many	TRBJ2-7	TRBD2	CASSQAPGTSLGEQYF	TGCGCCAGCAGCCAAGCACCCGGGACTAGCTTAGGGGAGCAGTACTTC